This passage covers 8 T cell receptor beta chains from one sample sequenced in a study of shared clonotypes between healthy human individuals. Method: immunoSEQ multiplex PCR; TCRdb's copy keeps in-frame clones and lacks some. This sample yields hundreds of thousands of clones, of which approximately 95% are seen a single time; about 0.11% belongs to the top ten. Naive CD8 cells lacked CD45RO and underwent positive selection for CCR7, leaving out terminally differentiated effector memory CD45RA+ cells. Material for sequencing was naive CD8+ T cells sorted from blood. These receptors came from a woman between 25 and 40 years old in good health.

The table lists this clone with a few counts. The same CDR3 is also encoded by other DNA sequences in this sample. The chain is built from TRBV6-5 and TRBJ2-7, with a possible D match to TRBD2 (6 bases). V dropped 0 bases and J dropped 6 bases, with 6 bases sitting between them. CDR3 length: 12 residues. Germline V gene lookup returns CDR1 MNHEY and CDR2 SVGAGI. The CDR3 loop reads CASSYSGGEQYF. The CDR3 DNA reads TGTGCCAGCAGTTACTCGGGGGGCGAGCAGTACTTC.

The rearrangement uses TRBV27 and TRBJ1-1; TRBD1 matches 10 bases. Per the germline V gene, CDR1 is MNHEY and CDR2 is SMNVEV (reference sequence). Trimming took 3 bases from V and 7 from J; bases not matched to a gene: 17. The CDR3 runs 18 residues. The CDR3 coding sequence is TGTGCCAGCAGTTTGCAATACTCTCCAGGGACAGGGGATAGTGAAGCTTTCTTT. This gives the protein CASSLQYSPGTGDSEAFF.

The chain couples TRBV5-4 to TRBJ2-7; TRBD1 or TRBD2 may be the D gene (5 bases each). CDR3 length: 12 residues. V shed 6 bases and J shed 7 bases, with 14 bases lying between them. CDR1 and CDR2 (germline): SGHNT, YYREEE (reference sequence). In DNA, the CDR3 is TGTGCCAGCACCACTGGGGGTGGGGAGCAGTACTTC. It encodes CASTTGGGEQYF.

The V call is TRBV19, the J call TRBJ1-2; D gene uncertain. Between the trimmed V and J ends, which lost 3 bases and 4 bases, there was a span of 9 bases. The CDR3 is 13 residues long. From germline, CDR1 is LNHDA and CDR2 SQIVND (reference sequence). The CDR3 coding sequence is TGTGCCAGTAGTATGGCGGCGATCTATGGCTACACCTTC. It yields the protein CASSMAAIYGYTF. Variable domain in full (rest from reference TRBV19 and TRBJ1-2): DGGITQSPKYLFRKEGQNVTLSCEQNLNHDAMYWYRQDPGQGLRLIYYSQIVNDFQKGDIAEGYSVSREKKESFPLTVTSAQKNPTAFYLCASSMAAIYGYTFGSGTRLTVV.

The chain couples TRBV7-6 to TRBJ2-7; 8 nucleotides agree with TRBD2. With V trimmed by 6 bases and J by 3 bases, 10 bases remained unmatched. Germline CDR1 reads SGHVS; CDR2 reads FNYEAQ. The CDR3 consists of 15 residues. This CDR3 reads CASSFLAGENYEQYF. The CDR3 DNA reads TGTGCCAGCAGTTTTCTAGCGGGCGAAAACTACGAGCAGTACTTC.

This clone was counted a single time. The V call is TRBV19, the J call TRBJ2-7; 7 bases fit TRBD1. Germline V gene lookup returns CDR1 LNHDA and CDR2 SQIVND (reference sequence). The V segment lost 4 bases and the J segment 2 bases; nucleotides outside the gene matches: 14. The CDR3 extends over 17 amino acids. CDR3 DNA: TGTGCCAGTAGTAGATACAAGGACAGGTCGATTACCTACGAGCAGTACTTC. This codes for CASSRYKDRSITYEQYF.

V usage is TRBV6-5 and J usage is TRBJ2-1; TRBD2 aligns across 8 bases. Germline trimming cut 7 bases from V and 5 bases from J; bases unmatched to any gene: 10. Germline CDR1 reads MNHEY; CDR2 reads SVGAGI. The CDR3 has 15 residues. CDR3 region: CASKEERERDNEQFF. The CDR3, as DNA: TGTGCCAGCAAGGAGGAGCGGGAGAGAGACAATGAGCAGTTCTTC.

The chain links TRBV5-1 to TRBJ2-7, with 7 bases fitting TRBD1. The CDR3 covers 16 residues. V lost 4 bases, J lost 2 bases, and 12 bases stayed unmatched. CDR1 is SGHRS, CDR2 YFSETQ, per germline. CDR3 residues: CASSLGQGQKAYEQYF. The CDR3 DNA reads as TGCGCCAGCAGCCTGGGCCAGGGACAGAAAGCCTACGAGCAGTACTTC.